These 22 T cell receptor beta chains were all obtained from the same sample, sequenced in a study of T cell responses to AZD1222 COVID-19 vaccine (dated by TCRdb to 2020 to 2023). The meaning of the sample's time point label: baseline before first vaccination. Libraries were constructed by the immunoSEQ multiplex PCR assay. Drawn from immuneACCESS, this table holds only the in-frame rearrangements with V and J called that TCRdb kept. Clones are partly lost; checked studies trace under half to an unresolved V gene and leave the rest unexplained. This sample lists 87,000 or so clones; around 91% were detected once. Over 7.5% of the sample lies in the top ten. This specimen was peripheral blood, taken on day 0 of AZD1222 vaccination. These receptors originate from an adult in good health.

The V call is TRBV7-8, the J call TRBJ1-5; no reliable D call. The germline gives CDR1 SGHVS, CDR2 FQNEAQ. This CDR3 contains 15 residues. Trimming shortened V by 1 base and J by 2 bases, and 9 bases separated the two germline ends. The CDR3 spells CASSLEDWGNQPQHF. The CDR3 nucleotides read TGTGCCAGCAGCTTAGAAGATTGGGGCAATCAGCCCCAGCATTTT.

The chain couples TRBV9 to TRBJ2-5; TRBD2 matches at 10 bases. The CDR3 is made up of 16 amino acids. With 4 bases clipped from V and 5 bases from J, the junction kept 11 bases outside the gene matches. The germline V gene encodes CDR1 SGDLS and CDR2 YYNGEE. The CDR3 region has the DNA TGTGCCAGCAGCCCGACCAGCGGGGGGGCCGGGGAGACCCAGTACTTC. As protein: CASSPTSGGAGETQYF. Supplemented by reference TRBV9 and TRBJ2-5, the full variable domain reads DSGVTQTPKHLITATGQRVTLRCSPRSGDLSVYWYQQSLDQGLQFLIQYYNGEERAKGNILERFSAQQFPDLHSELNLSSLELGDSALYFCASSPTSGGAGETQYFGPGTRLLVL.

The V call is TRBV29-1, the J call TRBJ1-2; tentatively, D is TRBD1 (5 bases). This CDR3 is 12 amino acids long. Trimming stripped 6 bases from V and 4 bases from J, with 12 bases between. Germline V gives CDR1 SQVTM, CDR2 ANQGSEA. The CDR3 DNA reads TGCAGCGTGGCCGACAGCCGCTATGGCTACACCTTC. Protein: CSVADSRYGYTF.

The V gene is TRBV27, the J gene TRBJ2-6; 11 nucleotides match TRBD1. The V gene's germline CDR1 is MNHEY and CDR2 SMNVEV (reference sequence). The CDR3 extends over 17 amino acids. J gave up 4 bases and V 5 bases, and 7 bases lay outside the gene matches. CDR3 region: CASSPGQGAPGANVLTF. The CDR3, as DNA: TGTGCCAGCAGTCCCGGACAGGGGGCGCCCGGGGCCAACGTCCTGACTTTC.

V usage is TRBV5-1 and J usage is TRBJ2-1; the match to TRBD2 covers 8 bases. Germline V gene lookup returns CDR1 SGHRS and CDR2 YFSETQ. The trim removed 7 bases at V and 3 bases at J, leaving 9 bases unmatched. The CDR3 runs to 15 residues. CDR3 residues: CASDPDGRGYNEQFF. DNA for the CDR3: TGCGCCAGCGACCCGGACGGGAGGGGCTACAATGAGCAGTTCTTC.

The chain recombines TRBV7-8 with TRBJ1-2, with D tentatively TRBD1 (5 bases). CDR1 and CDR2 (germline): SGHVS, FQNEAQ. V lost 5 bases and J lost 7, with 17 bases in between. The CDR3 loop spans 14 amino acids. CDR3 sequence reads: CASSGPLPGAGYTF. As DNA, the CDR3 is TGTGCCAGCAGCGGACCTCTTCCCGGGGCTGGCTACACCTTC.

The chain combines TRBV19 with TRBJ2-2; TRBD2 aligns across 12 bases. The germline gives CDR1 LNHDA, CDR2 SQIVND (reference sequence). This CDR3 is 20 amino acids long. V dropped 7 bases and J dropped 2; count of bases not matched to a gene: 17. The CDR3 protein is CASNPTKLTSGGPNTGELFF. CDR3 coding DNA: TGTGCCAGTAACCCCACCAAATTGACTAGCGGGGGCCCTAACACCGGGGAGCTGTTTTTT. Combining the CDR3 with reference TRBV19 and TRBJ2-2 gives the whole variable domain DGGITQSPKYLFRKEGQNVTLSCEQNLNHDAMYWYRQDPGQGLRLIYYSQIVNDFQKGDIAEGYSVSREKKESFPLTVTSAQKNPTAFYLCASNPTKLTSGGPNTGELFFGEGSRLTVL.

This clone was seen only once. CDR3 in amino acids: CASSDWTGRRDTEAFF. CDR3 DNA sequence: TGCGCCAGCAGCGACTGGACAGGGAGGAGGGACACTGAAGCTTTCTTT. V and J are TRBV5-1 and TRBJ1-1; TRBD1 matches at 8 bases. Trimming removed 4 bases from V and 3 bases from J; junction bases left unmatched: 11. Germline V gives CDR1 SGHRS, CDR2 YFSETQ. This CDR3 is 16 amino acids long. Combining the CDR3 with reference TRBV5-1 and TRBJ1-1 gives the whole variable domain KAGVTQTPRYLIKTRGQQVTLSCSPISGHRSVSWYQQTPGQGLQFLFEYFSETQRNKGNFPGRFSGRQFSNSRSEMNVSTLELGDSALYLCASSDWTGRRDTEAFFGQGTRLTVV.

V usage is TRBV7-2 and J usage is TRBJ2-5, with 7 bases that match TRBD1. This CDR3 comprises 14 residues. Per germline, CDR1 SGHTA and CDR2 FQGNSA. With V trimmed by 8 bases and J by 2 bases, 8 bases remained unmatched. Written as DNA, the CDR3 is TGTGCCAGCGACCTTAGGGGACAGCAAGAGACCCAGTACTTC. Amino acids: CASDLRGQQETQYF.

The CDR3 DNA is TGTGCCAGCAGCTTAGATACCCCCCCAGGTGGTGGGCGGCGGAAACTGTTTTTT. The encoded protein is CASSLDTPPGGGRRKLFF. The rearrangement joins TRBV7-2 to TRBJ1-4; the D is unclear. V lost 1 base and J lost 11, with 26 bases in between. The CDR3 loop spans 18 amino acids. Germline CDR1 reads SGHTA; CDR2 reads FQGNSA.

V gene TRBV27 combines with J gene TRBJ1-5; D remains unclear. CDR1 and CDR2 from the germline V gene are MNHEY and SMNVEV (reference sequence). This CDR3 has 12 amino acids. Trimming left V 5 bases short and J 4 bases short, with 6 bases between. CDR3 sequence (DNA): TGTGCCAGCAGTCCACTAAATCAGCCCCAGCATTTT. Translating it yields CASSPLNQPQHF.

This sequence joins TRBV9 and TRBJ2-3; TRBD2 matches at 8 bases. The V gene end was trimmed by 0 bases and the J gene end by 6 bases; junction bases not matched to a gene: 6. The CDR3 is made up of 15 amino acids. Germline lookup yields CDR1 SGDLS and CDR2 YYNGEE. The chain's CDR3 is CASSVAGGAVDTQYF. In DNA form, the CDR3 reads TGTGCCAGCAGCGTAGCCGGGGGGGCTGTGGATACGCAGTATTTT.

The rearrangement links TRBV5-6 to TRBJ2-3, with TRBD1 matching over 8 bases. The V and J ends lost 2 bases and 6 bases, in that order; junction bases with no gene match: 5. This CDR3 has 14 residues. Looked up from germline, CDR1 is SGHDT and CDR2 is YYEEEE. Here the CDR3 DNA reads TGTGCCAGCAGCTTTGGACAGGGATGGGATACGCAGTATTTT. Translating gives CASSFGQGWDTQYF. Together with reference TRBV5-6 and TRBJ2-3, the CDR3 gives the full variable domain: DAGVTQSPTHLIKTRGQQVTLRCSPKSGHDTVSWYQQALGQGPQFIFQYYEEEERQRGNFPDRFSGHQFPNYSSELNVNALLLGDSALYLCASSFGQGWDTQYFGPGTRLTVL.

The V gene is TRBV3-1 (or the pseudogene TRBV3-2), the J gene TRBJ2-7, with 10 bases matching TRBD2. The junction had 4 bases not matched to a gene; V was cut back by 1 base and J by 4 bases. CDR1 is LGHDT, CDR2 YNNKEL, per germline (reference sequence). CDR3 length: 15 amino acids. The CDR3 protein is CASSQASGGPYEQYF. The CDR3 bases are TGTGCCAGCAGCCAAGCTAGCGGGGGCCCTTACGAGCAGTACTTC.

The rearrangement links TRBV7-3 to TRBJ2-2; TRBD2 matches 12 bases. The V gene's germline CDR1 is SGHTA and CDR2 FQGTGA. The V segment lost 5 bases and the J segment 6 bases; nucleotides outside the gene matches: 7. The CDR3 covers 16 residues. The CDR3 is CASSPRTSGDPGELFF. In DNA, the CDR3 is TGTGCCAGCAGCCCCCGGACTAGCGGGGATCCCGGGGAGCTGTTTTTT.

The rearrangement uses TRBV13 and TRBJ2-7; D is unresolved. There are 13 residues in the CDR3. Germline assignment: CDR1 PRHDT and CDR2 FYEKMQ (reference sequence). The V end lost 6 bases, the J end lost 2 bases, and 11 bases lay between the germline ends. CDR3 sequence reads: CASSKYRAYEQYF. In DNA form, the CDR3 reads TGTGCCAGCAGTAAGTACAGAGCCTACGAGCAGTACTTC.

There are a few counts of this clone. The genes are TRBV7-9 and TRBJ2-7; 7 nucleotides line up with TRBD2. The length of the CDR3 is 15 residues. Losses at the gene ends were 1 base for V and 6 bases for J; bases not matched to a gene: 9. Germline V gene lookup returns CDR1 SEHNR and CDR2 FQNEAQ (reference sequence). The CDR3 nucleotides are TGTGCCAGCAGCTTAGGAGCGGGGCCAGGGATCGAGCAGTACTTC. This encodes CASSLGAGPGIEQYF.

This clone was found a few times. The chain recombines TRBV14 with TRBJ2-5; D is undetermined. The ends were cut back, 1 base at V and 2 bases at J, with 5 bases in the middle. Germline values: CDR1 SGHDN, CDR2 FVKESK. This CDR3 is 13 amino acids long. Written as DNA, the CDR3 is TGTGCCAGCAGCCAAGGGATACAAGAGACCCAGTACTTC. This sequence encodes CASSQGIQETQYF.

A remark on this clone: In the same sample, other DNA sequences code for this CDR3. The chain combines TRBV7-9 with TRBJ1-1; perhaps TRBD1 as D (5 bases). This CDR3 has 12 residues. In germline, CDR1 is SEHNR, CDR2 FQNEAQ (reference sequence). V was shortened by 5 bases and J by 6 bases, with 10 bases between the two germline ends. CDR3 in amino acids: CASSLRGAEAFF. Here the CDR3 DNA reads TGTGCCAGCAGCCTGCGGGGGGCTGAAGCTTTCTTT.

This chain links TRBV4-1 with TRBJ1-2; D unclear. CDR3 length: 12 residues. CDR1 is MGHRA and CDR2 is YSYEKL in the germline V gene. The V and J ends lost 0 bases and 7 bases respectively, with 6 bases between them. Here the CDR3 reads CASSQDLSGYTF. In nucleotides, the CDR3 is TGCGCCAGCAGCCAAGATCTCAGTGGCTACACCTTC.

This rearrangement joins TRBV13 to TRBJ1-2; D call uncertain. The V end was cut by 7 bases, the J end by 0 bases, with 18 bases between. The CDR3 consists of 16 residues. In germline, CDR1 is PRHDT, CDR2 FYEKMQ (reference sequence). CDR3 DNA: TGTGCCAGCACCCCCCCCCGGGCCCTCCCTAACTATGGCTACACCTTC. Encoded protein: CASTPPRALPNYGYTF. The full variable domain, completed using reference TRBV13 and TRBJ1-2, is AAGVIQSPRHLIKEKRETATLKCYPIPRHDTVYWYQQGPGQDPQFLISFYEKMQSDKGSIPDRFSAQQFSDYHSELNMSSLELGDSALYFCASTPPRALPNYGYTFGSGTRLTVV.

V usage is TRBV11-3 and J usage is TRBJ1-6, with D possibly matching TRBD1 (5 bases). The CDR3 is 13 residues long. V lost 4 bases and J lost 10, with 11 bases in between. Germline CDR1 is SGHNT and CDR2 is YENEEA. CDR3 residues: CASSWREGSPLHF. Here the CDR3 DNA reads TGTGCCAGCAGCTGGAGGGAGGGGTCACCCCTCCACTTT. The full variable domain, completed using reference TRBV11-3 and TRBJ1-6, is EAGVVQSPRYKIIEKKQPVAFWCNPISGHNTLYWYLQNLGQGPELLIRYENEEAVDDSQLPKDRFSAERLKGVDSTLKIQPAELGDSAVYLCASSWREGSPLHFGNGTRLTVT.